These 21 T cell receptor beta chains were all obtained from the same sample, sequenced in a study of cytomegalovirus exposure and HLA in healthy donors (TCRdb year 2017). Preparation of the library involved the immunoSEQ multiplex PCR assay. For the multiplex PCR, a mixture combining 60 forward primers for TCR Vbeta segments and 13 reverse primers for TCR Jbeta segments was used. The table comes from immuneACCESS by way of TCRdb, which keeps in-frame sequences with V and J called. Part of the clones is missing from these tables; in studies checked, under half for an unresolved V gene and the rest for unknown reasons. For this sample there are over 130,000 clones; 55% to 75% appear just once. The ten largest clonotypes hold roughly 7% of the sample. The sequencing input was PBMCs. These receptor sequences come from an older woman in good health and CMV-seropositive.

The J gene is TRBJ1-1, the V gene TRBV19; 7 bases match TRBD1. This CDR3 is built from 15 residues. Germline-derived CDR1 and CDR2 are LNHDA and SQIVND (reference sequence). Trimming removed 3 bases from V and 1 base from J; junction bases left unmatched: 5. CDR3 nucleotides: TGTGCCAGTAGTATTGGCAACAGGGGGAACACTGAAGCTTTCTTT. This encodes CASSIGNRGNTEAFF.

A few counts support this clone. V gene TRBV7-6 combines with J gene TRBJ2-1; a weak D match, TRBD1 (6 bases). The CDR3 runs to 14 residues. Trimming removed 6 bases at V and 6 bases at J, with 15 bases between. CDR1 and CDR2 from the germline V gene are SGHVS and FNYEAQ. CDR3 bases: TGTGCCAGCAGAAGACAGGCGGACTTCAATGAGCAGTTCTTC. This translates into CASRRQADFNEQFF.

This chain uses TRBV9 with TRBJ2-1; TRBD2 agrees at 9 bases. J was trimmed by 9 bases and V by 1 base; bases with no gene match: 8. Germline V lookup: CDR1 SGDLS, CDR2 YYNGEE. The CDR3 extends over 15 amino acids. The CDR3 region is CASSVLTSGLSEQFF. The CDR3 DNA follows: TGTGCCAGCAGCGTACTAACTAGCGGGTTGAGTGAGCAGTTCTTC.

CDR3 loop: CASSLGRQGEAFF. In DNA form, the CDR3 reads TGTGCCAGCAGCTTAGGTCGGCAGGGCGAAGCTTTCTTT. This chain uses TRBV7-2 with TRBJ1-1, with D possibly being TRBD1 (5 bases). The CDR3 is made up of 13 amino acids. With 1 base removed from V and 8 bases from J, the gap between germline ends came to 11 bases. Germline loops: CDR1 SGHTA, CDR2 FQGNSA.

The chain joins TRBV25-1 to TRBJ1-1; tentative D call: TRBD1 (6 bases). This CDR3 region has 13 residues. Between the trimmed V and J ends, which lost 10 bases and 5 bases, there was a span of 17 bases. Germline V gene data show CDR1 as MGHDK and CDR2 as SYGVNS. CDR3 sequence (DNA): TGTGCCACCGGACCGGGACAAGAGACTGAAGCTTTCTTT. It encodes CATGPGQETEAFF.

This clone was recorded a few times. This chain uses TRBV5-4 with TRBJ2-3, with D perhaps TRBD2 (7 bases). Germline V gene sequence: CDR1 SGHNT, CDR2 YYREEE (reference sequence). V gave up 0 bases and J gave up 0 bases, with 11 bases separating them. The CDR3 spans 16 residues. CDR3 coding DNA: TGTGCCAGCAGCTTGGGGGGGGGCCAGAGCACAGATACGCAGTATTTT. Protein sequence: CASSLGGGQSTDTQYF. The full variable domain, its missing parts supplied by reference TRBV5-4 and TRBJ2-3, is ETGVTQSPTHLIKTRGQQVTLRCSSQSGHNTVSWYQQALGQGPQFIFQYYREEENGRGNFPPRFSGLQFPNYSSELNVNALELDDSALYLCASSLGGGQSTDTQYFGPGTRLTVL.

V and J are TRBV15 and TRBJ2-1; TRBD1 matches 10 bases. This CDR3 contains 15 residues. V dropped 8 bases and J dropped 3; count of bases not matched to a gene: 7. Germline CDR1 reads LNHNV; CDR2 reads YYDKDF (reference sequence). DNA of the CDR3: TGTGCCACCCGACCGGACAGGGGGTTCTACAATGAGCAGTTCTTC. Translation: CATRPDRGFYNEQFF.

Comment on this clone: The identical CDR3 is also encoded by other nucleotide sequences in the sample. V usage is TRBV7-3 and J usage is TRBJ2-1, with 7 bases that match TRBD2. Per the germline V gene, CDR1 is SGHTA and CDR2 is FQGTGA. J gave up 2 bases and V 2 bases, and 3 bases lay outside the gene matches. The CDR3 sequence is 15 residues long. CDR3 amino acids: CASSLLAGAYNEQFF. The CDR3, as DNA: TGTGCCAGCAGCTTATTGGCGGGAGCCTACAATGAGCAGTTCTTC.

This clone was seen a handful of times. The rearrangement joins TRBV15 to TRBJ2-1; 7 nucleotides line up with TRBD1. This CDR3 comprises 15 residues. From germline, CDR1 is LNHNV and CDR2 YYDKDF (reference sequence). V lost 8 bases and J lost 3; bases outside the gene matches: 10. This chain's CDR3 is CATVRGGQRYNEQFF. Written as DNA, the CDR3 is TGTGCCACCGTCCGAGGGGGACAGCGCTACAATGAGCAGTTCTTC.

V gene TRBV5-8 combines with J gene TRBJ2-7; 9 nucleotides line up with TRBD1. The CDR3 contains 15 residues. J lost 4 bases, V lost 6 bases, and 11 bases had no gene match. Germline-derived CDR1 and CDR2 are SGHTS and YDEGEE. CDR3 DNA sequence: TGTGCCAGCATCATCTTAGGGACAGGGCCATACGAGCAGTACTTC. Translation: CASIILGTGPYEQYF.

This clone has just one count. The genes are TRBV5-6 and TRBJ2-2; the match to TRBD2 covers 10 bases. Germline loops: CDR1 SGHDT, CDR2 YYEEEE. Trimming took 0 bases from V and 10 from J; bases not matched to a gene: 9. The CDR3 length is 16 residues. CDR3 nucleotides: TGTGCCAGCAGCTTGGTGTCTAGCGGGAGAAGGAAGGAGCTGTTTTTT. Residues: CASSLVSSGRRKELFF.

The V call is TRBV18, the J call TRBJ2-3, with 11 bases matching TRBD2. The CDR3 extends over 15 amino acids. Losses at the gene ends were 5 bases for V and 2 bases for J; bases not matched to a gene: 3. Looked up from germline, CDR1 is KGHSH and CDR2 is LQKENI. In DNA form, the CDR3 reads TGTGCCAGCTCATTGGGACTAGCGGCCACAGATACGCAGTATTTT. This gives the protein CASSLGLAATDTQYF.

The chain joins TRBV29-1 to TRBJ1-3; D not certain. Germline-derived CDR1 and CDR2 are SQVTM and ANQGSEA. CDR3 size: 14 residues. The V end was cut by 6 bases, the J end by 0 bases, with 12 bases between. CDR3 DNA: TGCAGCGTGACCGTAGGGAGCTCTGGAAACACCATATATTTT. It encodes CSVTVGSSGNTIYF.

The rearrangement uses TRBV5-1 and TRBJ2-4; TRBD2 agrees at 11 bases. The V gene's germline CDR1 is SGHRS and CDR2 YFSETQ. The ends lost 0 bases at V and 8 bases at J; junction bases unmatched: 7. This CDR3 contains 16 residues. The CDR3 region has the DNA TGCGCCAGCAGCTTGGCGCTAGCGGGAGGTCGGGACATTCAGTACTTC. It is translated as CASSLALAGGRDIQYF.

This clone was picked up a small number of times. The chain carries TRBV9 and TRBJ1-4, with D possibly being TRBD1 (6 bases). Germline V gives CDR1 SGDLS, CDR2 YYNGEE. Trimming took off 0 bases at V and 4 bases at J, with 13 bases between the two ends. This CDR3 comprises 16 residues. CDR3 region: CASSVGSGQLNEKLFF. The CDR3 nucleotides are TGTGCCAGCAGCGTAGGCTCGGGACAACTTAATGAAAAACTGTTTTTT.

There are a few counts of this clone. The chain joins TRBV29-1 to TRBJ2-4; D may be TRBD1 (5 bases). The V end lost 5 bases, the J end lost 7 bases, and 15 bases lay between the germline ends. Germline V gene lookup returns CDR1 SQVTM and CDR2 ANQGSEA. The CDR3 sequence is 13 residues long. CDR3 sequence (DNA): TGCAGCGTTCTCCCTCTGGCAGGGAACATTCAGTACTTC. Amino acid sequence: CSVLPLAGNIQYF.

The chain recombines TRBV12-5 with TRBJ2-1; D not resolved. Germline V gene sequence: CDR1 LGHNT, CDR2 FRNRAP. V gave up 6 bases and J gave up 5 bases, with 5 bases separating them. The CDR3 runs 11 residues. CDR3 bases: TGTGCTAGTGGCTTCCACAATGAGCAGTTCTTC. Amino acids: CASGFHNEQFF.

Only a few counts were recorded for this clone. The V call is TRBV5-6, the J call TRBJ2-5; 7 bases fit TRBD1. Trimming took 0 bases from V and 0 from J; bases not matched to a gene: 11. Germline CDR1 SGHDT, CDR2 YYEEEE. CDR3 length: 18 amino acids. The CDR3: CASSLAPDPTGDQETQYF. The CDR3 DNA sequence: TGTGCCAGCAGCTTGGCACCAGATCCTACAGGGGACCAAGAGACCCAGTACTTC.

The V and J genes are TRBV30 and TRBJ2-7, with 9 bases matching TRBD1. The ends lost 3 bases at V and 4 bases at J; junction bases unmatched: 7. CDR1 GTSNPN and CDR2 SVGIG come from the germline V gene (reference sequence). The length of the CDR3 is 14 residues. CDR3 sequence: CAWREQGAPYEQYF. CDR3 DNA: TGTGCCTGGAGGGAACAGGGGGCTCCGTACGAGCAGTACTTC. Combining the CDR3 with reference TRBV30 and TRBJ2-7 gives the whole variable domain SQTIHQWPATLVQPVGSPLSLECTVEGTSNPNLYWYRQAAGRGLQLLFYSVGIGQISSEVPQNLSASRPQDRQFILSSKKLLLSDSGFYLCAWREQGAPYEQYFGPGTRLTVT.

The chain carries TRBV10-3 and TRBJ1-2; no definite D call. The CDR3 is 13 residues long. CDR1 is ENHRY, CDR2 SYGVKD, per germline. V lost 5 bases to trimming and J lost 4 bases, with 11 bases between them. This chain's CDR3 is CAISQRLGYGYTF. CDR3 sequence (DNA): TGTGCCATCAGTCAGAGGTTGGGCTATGGCTACACCTTC.

The J gene is TRBJ1-3, the V gene TRBV7-8, with 8 positions matching TRBD1. The length of the CDR3 is 15 residues. J lost 6 bases, V lost 5 bases, and 9 bases had no gene match. The germline V gene has CDR1 SGHVS and CDR2 FQNEAQ. As DNA, the CDR3 is TGTGCCAGCAGCCCCGGACAGGGTGGATCAAACACCATATATTTT. It codes for CASSPGQGGSNTIYF. Full variable domain (rest looked up from reference TRBV7-8 and TRBJ1-3): GAGVSQSPRYKVAKRGQDVALRCDPISGHVSLFWYQQALGQGPEFLTYFQNEAQLDKSGLPSDRFFAERPEGSVSTLKIQRTQQEDSAVYLCASSPGQGGSNTIYFGEGSWLTVV.